The subject of this entry is one TCR beta chain. As yet, its antigen is unknown. The length of the CDR3 is 15 residues. The trim removed 6 bases at V and 1 base at J, leaving 4 bases unmatched. Measured with immunoSEQ multiplex PCR; TCRdb has only the in-frame clones, and not every one. Here the sample spans fewer than 65,000 clones, around nine tenths being singletons. These data are taken from a study of PD-L1 blockade in urothelial cancer. The study's findings and limits: Better survival was predicted when blood TCR clonality before treatment fell below the median. At the 3-week point, tumor-associated blood clones expanded more in durable-benefit patients.

Time point in this sample: pretreatment peripheral blood. The receptor was derived from a woman aged 55-69 years with urothelial cancer. The chain uses TRBV23-1 and TRBJ1-5, with 9 positions matching TRBD1. TRBV23-1 is given ORF status, its function remaining uncertain. The sequences come from PBMCs, collected around atezolizumab (anti-PD-L1) treatment. The CDR3 reads CASRPDRGSNQPQHF. DNA of the CDR3: TGCGCCAGCAGACCCGACAGGGGGAGCAATCAGCCCCAGCATTTT.